This T cell receptor beta chain was found in a study of shared clonotypes between healthy human individuals. Study results and limitations: Shared clonotypes: approximately 5.3% naive CD4, about 3.5% naive CD8, under 2.5% memory CD4, under 0.5% memory CD8.

The CDR3 loop spans 16 amino acids. CDR1 is MGHRA and CDR2 is YSYEKL in the germline V gene. The V end lost 1 base, the J end lost 5 bases, and 16 bases lay between the germline ends. Terminally differentiated effector memory CD45RA+ cells were excluded from the naive CD8 cells, which were CD45RO-negative and positively selected for CCR7. Every subset had its genomic DNA shared out evenly among several immunoSEQ plates. The method was immunoSEQ multiplex PCR; TCRdb's version includes in-frame clones alone and lacks a portion of them. Of hundreds of thousands of clones in the sample, approximately 96% were seen once. On this clone itself: As yet, its antigen is unknown.

Sequenced sample: naive CD8+ T cells sorted from blood. This TCR derives from a woman in her twenties or thirties in good health. V and J are TRBV4-1 and TRBJ2-3, with D tentatively TRBD2 (6 bases). The CDR3 DNA reads as TGCGCCAGCAGCCAAGCGGCTAGCGTCCAAGGAGATACGCAGTATTTT. Its translation: CASSQAASVQGDTQYF.